This T cell receptor beta chain was identified in a study of blood T cells in healthy people across ages. Study results and caveats: Long-lived and aged donors differed, with more naive CD4+ cells and higher diversity in the long-lived.

The CDR3 is 15 amino acids. Germline CDR1 reads LGHDT; CDR2 reads YNNKEL (reference sequence). Trimming at V came to 5 bases and at J to 2 bases, leaving 3 bases not matched to a gene. Sample-barcoded 5' priming and a J-beta primer mix drove a second PCR of about 6 to 12 cycles. MiXCR was run by TCRdb on the 5' RACE reads, yielding one entry per CDR3 protein. Of about a million distinct CDR3 sequences listed, roughly 51% are singletons. There are many counts of this clonotype. Its specificity is not known. Sequenced input: blood. The sequence was collected from a woman aged 55-70 years in good health. The rearrangement links TRBV3-1 to TRBJ2-3, with 11 bases aligning to TRBD2. CDR3: CASSLTSGATDTQYF. CDR3 bases: TGTGCCAGCAGCTTGACTAGCGGGGCCACAGATACGCAGTATTTT.